This TCR beta chain appears in the sequencing data of a study of blood T cell repertoires in COVID-19. The protocol was immunoSEQ multiplex PCR, while the TCRdb copy is restricted to in-frame clones and leaves out a portion. The sample lists 250,000 to 300,000 clones; roughly 88% were seen once. The study drew participants aged about 18 to 89 years from roughly 25 US areas. V was pared by 1 base and J by 7 bases, with 8 bases between. Germline CDR1 KGHSH, CDR2 LQKENI. The CDR3 is 13 amino acids. This clone occurred a few times. This receptor was obtained from a woman between 50 and 59 years old who had recovered from COVID-19. The chain couples TRBV18 to TRBJ2-1; D possibly corresponds to TRBD1 (6 bases). The specimen sequenced was PBMCs or T cells enriched from blood (not recorded which). The CDR3 nucleotides are TGTGCCAGCTCACCACACAGGGATAATGAGCAGTTCTTC. It is translated as CASSPHRDNEQFF. The complete variable domain, with remaining parts taken from reference TRBV18 and TRBJ2-1, reads NAGVMQNPRHLVRRRGQEARLRCSPMKGHSHVYWYRQLPEEGLKFMVYLQKENIIDESGMPKERFSAEFPKEGPSILRIQQVVRGDSAAYFCASSPHRDNEQFFGPGTRLTVL.